This T cell receptor (beta chain) was recorded in a study of blood T cell repertoires in COVID-19. Whole-study context: Acute and convalescent COVID-19 samples came from the United States, Italy and Spain. PBMCs, B-cell-depleted T cells, or T cells were the source of the cDNA or gDNA that made up the material.

V was trimmed by 4 bases and J by 9 bases, leaving 10 bases between them. Per germline, CDR1 KGHSH and CDR2 LQKENI. CDR3 size: 12 residues. Per the original methods: Using reference gene primer amplification, nucleated cell counts were estimated. Produced via immunoSEQ multiplex PCR; TCRdb's table is partial and in-frame only. Clone size and the V and J calls come from that table; the DNA yielded D and trimming. The table lists under 250,000 clones, around 84% of them singletons. The rearrangement links TRBV18 to TRBJ2-1, with TRBD2 as a possible D gene (5 bases). This clonotype was obtained from a man aged 45-60 years with COVID-19, enrolled during active disease. Sequencing was performed on peripheral blood. CDR3 residues: CASSLGGGEQFF. DNA of the CDR3: TGTGCCAGCTCACTAGGAGGCGGTGAGCAGTTCTTC.